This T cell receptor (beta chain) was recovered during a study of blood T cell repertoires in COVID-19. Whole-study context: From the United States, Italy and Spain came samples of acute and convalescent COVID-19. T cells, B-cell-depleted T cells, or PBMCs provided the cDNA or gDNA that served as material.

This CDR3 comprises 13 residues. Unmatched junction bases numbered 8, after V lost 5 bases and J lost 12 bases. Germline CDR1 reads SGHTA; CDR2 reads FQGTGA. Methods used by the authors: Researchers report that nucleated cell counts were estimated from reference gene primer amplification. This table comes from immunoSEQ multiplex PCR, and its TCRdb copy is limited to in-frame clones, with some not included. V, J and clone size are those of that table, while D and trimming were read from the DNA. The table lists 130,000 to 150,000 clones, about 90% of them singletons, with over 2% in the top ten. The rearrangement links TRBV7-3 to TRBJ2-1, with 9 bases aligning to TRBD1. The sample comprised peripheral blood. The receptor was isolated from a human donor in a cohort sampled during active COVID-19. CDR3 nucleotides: TGTGCCAGCAGCCGGACAGGGGAGGACGGGCAGTTCTTC. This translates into CASSRTGEDGQFF. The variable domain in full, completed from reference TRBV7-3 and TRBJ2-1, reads GAGVSQTPSNKVTEKGKYVELRCDPISGHTALYWYRQSLGQGPEFLIYFQGTGAADDSGLPNDRFFAVRPEGSVSTLKIQRTERGDSAVYLCASSRTGEDGQFFGPGTRLTVL.